These 11 T cell receptor gamma chains were sequenced from one sample in a study of intestinal T cells in coeliac disease (TCRdb year 2020). Genomic DNA was extracted with the QIAamp DNA FFPE tissue kit from ten 5-um FFPE scrolls per case. The library came from multiplex PCR. For sequencing, an Ion Torrent PGM was employed. TRG repertoires were amplified from approximately 200 ng of biopsy DNA using the LymphoTrack kit, whose primers carry Illumina adapters. TCRdb reprocessed the public reads with the caller CATT; rows with the same DNA were merged afterwards. In all, the sample holds more than 650 gamma-chain clones, and roughly 50% of those were seen once. Roughly a sixth of the sample is taken by the ten largest. The sequenced sample was a duodenal biopsy. These receptors were obtained from a human donor with celiac disease.

On this clone itself: Given a much more abundant clone one base away, this may be a read error. Distinct nucleotide sequences in the sample also encode this CDR3. The chain has TRGV11 and TRGJP1. TRGV11 is identified as an open reading frame with a role that is uncertain. The length of the CDR3 is 16 residues. CDR3 bases: TGCGCCTGCTGGATTAGGCACGTCTCATCTGGTTGGTTCAAGATATTT. Translating gives CACWIRHVSSGWFKIF.

This clone was counted between two and nine times. V and J are TRGV2 and TRGJP2. The CDR3 is 14 residues long. CDR1 is EGSNGY and CDR2 is YDSYNSKV in the germline V gene. With 1 base clipped from V and 17 bases from J, the junction kept 16 bases outside the gene matches. The DNA of the CDR3 is TGTGCCACCTGGGACGGAGGGGTCCTTGGATCAAAGACGTTT. As protein: CATWDGGVLGSKTF.

This clone was detected a few times. The CDR3 DNA reads as TGTGCTGCGTGGGAATTTAGCGCTGGTTGGTTCAAGATATTT. Amino acids: CAAWEFSAGWFKIF. This rearrangement joins TRGV10 to TRGJP1. TRGV10 falls under the ORF class, with uncertain function. This CDR3 is built from 14 residues. Trimming took 8 bases from V and 6 from J; bases not matched to a gene: 10.

In its sample, this clone was seen a few times. The limits of the CDR3 on the DNA are not certain, so only TCRdb's listed CDR3 is given. The gene calls are TRGV11 and TRGJ1 or TRGJ2. TRGV11 is identified as an open reading frame with a role that is uncertain. The CDR3 length is 14 residues, termini included. CDR3 region: CTTVPAGFRYKKLF.

This clone was seen a handful of times. One end of the junction varies from germline; a read error may be responsible. The chain employs TRGV9 and TRGJP. In germline, CDR1 is GITISATS, CDR2 ISYDGTV (reference sequence). This CDR3 spans 14 amino acids. CDR3 region: CALWEGGSWAKKVF. The CDR3 DNA sequence: TGTGCCTTGTGGGAGGGGGGGAGTTGGGCAAAAAAGGTGTTC.

J is TRGJP1 and V is TRGV10. TRGV10 is designated an ORF whose function remains uncertain. Trimming at V came to 8 bases and at J to 12 bases, leaving 13 bases not matched to a gene. The CDR3 has 13 residues. CDR3 nucleotide sequence: TGTGCTGCGTGGGATTATAAGGGGCGGTTCAAGATATTT. Its protein product is CAAWDYKGRFKIF.

This clone is large in the sample. The gene calls are TRGV3 and TRGJ1 or TRGJ2. Trimming at V came to 5 bases and at J to 3 bases, leaving 4 bases not matched to a gene. CDR3 length equals 12 residues. CDR1 VTNTFY and CDR2 YDVSTARD come from the germline V gene (reference sequence). The CDR3 coding sequence is TGTGCCACCTGGGCCCTTTATTATAAGAAACTCTTT. It is translated as CATWALYYKKLF.

By share, this clone ranks as large (0.1 to 1%). This chain uses TRGV4 with TRGJ1 or TRGJ2. This CDR3 region has 14 residues. V gave up 0 bases and J gave up 10 bases; unmatched junction bases: 12. Germline V gene data show CDR1 as EGSTGY and CDR2 as YDSYTSSV. CDR3 nucleotides: TGTGCCACCTGGGATGGGCGGGCGTTTCGGAAGAAACTCTTT. This gives the protein CATWDGRAFRKKLF.

In this sample, this clone is large (0.1 to 1%). The gene calls are TRGV5 and TRGJ1 or TRGJ2. The CDR3 runs 16 residues. The germline gives CDR1 VINAFY, CDR2 YDVSNSKD. The junction had 11 bases not matched to a gene; V was cut back by 0 bases and J by 3 bases. The DNA for the CDR3 is TGTGCCACCTGGGACAGGCCGTATTTTTTTTATTATAAGAAACTCTTT. It codes for CATWDRPYFFYYKKLF.

Concerning this clone itself: One end of the junction is discordant with germline, which a read error may explain. The chain is built from TRGV10 and TRGJ1 or TRGJ2. TRGV10 is identified as an open reading frame with a role that is uncertain. The CDR3 extends over 13 amino acids. The CDR3: CAAWGLLYYRKLF. The DNA of the CDR3 is TGTGCTGCGTGGGGATTACTATATTATAGGAAACTCTTT.

This clone was counted a few times. Compared with germline, one end of the junction differs, possibly owing to a read error. The chain has TRGV5 and TRGJ1 or TRGJ2. This CDR3 is built from 10 residues. Germline lookup yields CDR1 VINAFY and CDR2 YDVSNSKD. The CDR3 spells CATWDRPLFF. CDR3 DNA sequence: TGTGCCACCTGGGACAGGCCGTTATTTTTT.